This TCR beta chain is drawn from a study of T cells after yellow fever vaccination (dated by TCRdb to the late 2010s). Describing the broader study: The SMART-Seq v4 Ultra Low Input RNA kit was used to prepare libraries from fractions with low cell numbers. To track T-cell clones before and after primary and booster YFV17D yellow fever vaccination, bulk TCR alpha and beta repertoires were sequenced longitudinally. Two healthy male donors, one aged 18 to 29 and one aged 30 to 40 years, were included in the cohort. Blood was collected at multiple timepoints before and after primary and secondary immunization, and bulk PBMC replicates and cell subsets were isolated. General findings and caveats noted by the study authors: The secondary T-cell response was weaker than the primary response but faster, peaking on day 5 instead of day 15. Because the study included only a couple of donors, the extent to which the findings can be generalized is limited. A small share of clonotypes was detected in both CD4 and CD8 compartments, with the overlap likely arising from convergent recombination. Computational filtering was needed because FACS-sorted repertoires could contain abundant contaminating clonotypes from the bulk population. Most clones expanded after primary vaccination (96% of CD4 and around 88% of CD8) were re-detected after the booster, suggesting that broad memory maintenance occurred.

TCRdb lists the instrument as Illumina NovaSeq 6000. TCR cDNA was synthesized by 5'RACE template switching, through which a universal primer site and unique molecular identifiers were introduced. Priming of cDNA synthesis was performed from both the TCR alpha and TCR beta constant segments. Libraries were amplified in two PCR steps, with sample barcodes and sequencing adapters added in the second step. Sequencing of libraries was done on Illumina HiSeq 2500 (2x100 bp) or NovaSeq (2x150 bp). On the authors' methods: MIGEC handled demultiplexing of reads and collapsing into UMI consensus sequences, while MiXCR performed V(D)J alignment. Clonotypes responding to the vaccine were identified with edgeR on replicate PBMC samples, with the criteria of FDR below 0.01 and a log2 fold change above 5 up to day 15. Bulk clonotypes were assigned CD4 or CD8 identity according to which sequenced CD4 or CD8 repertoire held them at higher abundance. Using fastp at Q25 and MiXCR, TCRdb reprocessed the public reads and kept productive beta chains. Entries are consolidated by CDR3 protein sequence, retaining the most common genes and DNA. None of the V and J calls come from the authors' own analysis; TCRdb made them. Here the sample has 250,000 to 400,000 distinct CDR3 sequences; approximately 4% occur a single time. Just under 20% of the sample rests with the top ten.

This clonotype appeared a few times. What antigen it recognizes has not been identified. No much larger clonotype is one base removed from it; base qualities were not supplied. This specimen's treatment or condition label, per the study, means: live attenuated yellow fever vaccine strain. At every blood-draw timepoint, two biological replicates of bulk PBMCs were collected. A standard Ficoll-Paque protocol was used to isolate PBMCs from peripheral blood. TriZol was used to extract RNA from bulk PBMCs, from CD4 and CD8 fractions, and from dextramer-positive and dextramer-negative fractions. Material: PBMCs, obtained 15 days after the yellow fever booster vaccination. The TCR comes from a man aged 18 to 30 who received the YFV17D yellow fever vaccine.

CDR3 sequence: CSAGGQVPYNEQFF. The DNA reads TGCAGTGCTGGGGGGCAAGTACCCTACAATGAGCAGTTCTTC. The chain is encoded by TRBV20-1 joined to TRBJ2-1, with the D call tentatively TRBD1 or TRBD2, each fitting 6 bases. CDR1 DFQATT and CDR2 SNEGSKA are derived from the germline V gene (reference sequence). V sheds 5 bases and J sheds 2 bases, leaving 13 bases between their ends. CDR3 length: 14 amino acids, cysteine to phenylalanine. The DNA shown is the 42-base CDR3, in frame from base 1.